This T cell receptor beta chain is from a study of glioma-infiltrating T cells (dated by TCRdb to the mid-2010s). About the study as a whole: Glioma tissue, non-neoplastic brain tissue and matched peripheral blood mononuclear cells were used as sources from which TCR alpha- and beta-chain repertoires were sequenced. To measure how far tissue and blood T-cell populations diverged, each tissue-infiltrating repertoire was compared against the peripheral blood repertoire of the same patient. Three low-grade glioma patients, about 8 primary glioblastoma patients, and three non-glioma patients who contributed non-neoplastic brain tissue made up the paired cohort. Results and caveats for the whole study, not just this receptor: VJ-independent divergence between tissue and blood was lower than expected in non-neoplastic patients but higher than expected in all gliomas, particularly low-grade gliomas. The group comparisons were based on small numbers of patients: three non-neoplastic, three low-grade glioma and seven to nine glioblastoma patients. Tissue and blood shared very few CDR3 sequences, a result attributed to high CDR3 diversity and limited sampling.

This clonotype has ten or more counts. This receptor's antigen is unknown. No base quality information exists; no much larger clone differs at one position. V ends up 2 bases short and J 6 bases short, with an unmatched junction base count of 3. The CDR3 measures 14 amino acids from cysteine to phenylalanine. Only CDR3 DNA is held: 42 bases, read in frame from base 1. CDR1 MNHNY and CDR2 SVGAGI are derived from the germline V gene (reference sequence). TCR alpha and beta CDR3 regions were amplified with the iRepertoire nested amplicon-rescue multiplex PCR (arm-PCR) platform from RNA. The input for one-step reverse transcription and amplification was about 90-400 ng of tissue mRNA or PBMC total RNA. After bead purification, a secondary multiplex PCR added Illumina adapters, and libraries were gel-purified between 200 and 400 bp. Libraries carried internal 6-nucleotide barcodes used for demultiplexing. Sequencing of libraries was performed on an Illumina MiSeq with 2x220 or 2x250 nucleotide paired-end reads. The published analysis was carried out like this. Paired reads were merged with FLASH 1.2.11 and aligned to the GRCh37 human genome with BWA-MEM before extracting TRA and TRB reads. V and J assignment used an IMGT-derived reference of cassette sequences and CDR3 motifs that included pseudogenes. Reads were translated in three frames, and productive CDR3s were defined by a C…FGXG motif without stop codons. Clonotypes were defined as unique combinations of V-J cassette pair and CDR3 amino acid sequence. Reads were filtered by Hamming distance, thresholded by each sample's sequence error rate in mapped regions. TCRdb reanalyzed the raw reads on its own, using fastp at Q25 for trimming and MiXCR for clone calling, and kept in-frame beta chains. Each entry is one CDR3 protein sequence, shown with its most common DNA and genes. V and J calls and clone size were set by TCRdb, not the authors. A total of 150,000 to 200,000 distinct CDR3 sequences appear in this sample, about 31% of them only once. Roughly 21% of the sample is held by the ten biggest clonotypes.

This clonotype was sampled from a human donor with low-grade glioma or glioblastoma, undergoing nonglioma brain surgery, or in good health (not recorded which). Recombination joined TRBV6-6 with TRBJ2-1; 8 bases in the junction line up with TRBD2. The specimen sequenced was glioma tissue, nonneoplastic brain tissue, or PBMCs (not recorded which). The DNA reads TGTGCCAGCAGTTACCCGGGAGGGGGCAATGAGCAGTTCTTC. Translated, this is CASSYPGGGNEQFF.